This T cell receptor beta chain was retrieved from a study of T-cell memory formation after mild COVID-19. Across the whole study: Clusters were largely donor specific.

From 5'RACE with constant-segment primers came TCR alpha and TCR beta cDNA libraries that carried sample barcodes and UMIs. Each CDR3 protein gets one entry after TCRdb re-called the 5' RACE reads with MiXCR. The repertoire holds roughly 130,000 distinct CDR3 sequences, with about 15% as singletons. For this clonotype: Its antigen is currently unknown.

This CDR3 has 14 amino acids. Germline CDR1 and CDR2: SGHVS and FQNEAQ. V dropped 5 bases and J dropped 2 bases, with 7 bases sitting between them. General observations from the study: Chiefly within CM and EM were the contracting CD4+ clones; CD8+ ones were within EMRA.

The sequencing input was PBMCs or a T cell subset sorted from them (not recorded which). This TCR derives from an adult woman who had mild COVID-19 (a few samples of this study predate the infection). Cell type and time point are not known. The V and J genes are TRBV7-8 and TRBJ2-6, with D hard to call. The CDR3 nucleotides read TGTGCCAGCAGCGTGGGGACTGGGGCCAACGTCCTGACTTTC. As protein: CASSVGTGANVLTF.